The next 30 T cell receptor beta chains were all read from a single sample in a study of cytomegalovirus exposure and HLA in healthy donors. The PCR ran on 60 Vbeta and 13 Jbeta primers. Generated by immunoSEQ multiplex PCR, the TCRdb table keeps only in-frame clones and is missing some. The data show 120,000 to 150,000 clones, around 70% seen once. The specimen sequenced was PBMCs. These receptors all stem from a man aged 35 to 55 in good health and CMV-seronegative.

The chain employs TRBV19 and TRBJ1-2; 7 positions agree with TRBD1. With 5 bases clipped from V and 5 bases from J, the junction kept 5 bases outside the gene matches. This CDR3 is 13 amino acids long. CDR1 is LNHDA and CDR2 is SQIVND in the germline V gene (reference sequence). The CDR3 sequence is CASSAGTDYGYTF. CDR3 nucleotide sequence: TGTGCCAGTAGTGCCGGGACAGATTATGGCTACACCTTC. The whole variable domain, remainder taken from reference TRBV19 and TRBJ1-2, is DGGITQSPKYLFRKEGQNVTLSCEQNLNHDAMYWYRQDPGQGLRLIYYSQIVNDFQKGDIAEGYSVSREKKESFPLTVTSAQKNPTAFYLCASSAGTDYGYTFGSGTRLTVV.

V is TRBV5-1 and J is TRBJ2-5; the match to TRBD2 covers 9 bases. The V and J ends lost 0 bases and 5 bases, in that order; junction bases with no gene match: 5. The CDR3 totals 15 residues. Germline assignment: CDR1 SGHRS and CDR2 YFSETQ. CDR3 DNA sequence: TGCGCCAGCAGCTTGGATAGCGGGAGTCGGGAGACCCAGTACTTC. Residues: CASSLDSGSRETQYF.

This clone showed up just a few times. The V and J genes are TRBV20-1 and TRBJ2-7, with a tentative D call TRBD1 (5 bases). CDR3 size: 11 residues. CDR1 and CDR2 from the germline V gene are DFQATT and SNEGSKA (reference sequence). Between the trimmed V and J ends, which lost 1 base and 6 bases, there was a span of 7 bases. The CDR3 is CSARAGIEQYF. CDR3 coding DNA: TGCAGTGCTAGAGCAGGGATCGAGCAGTACTTC.

V gene TRBV27 combines with J gene TRBJ2-1, with a possible D match to TRBD1 (6 bases). Germline CDR1 is MNHEY and CDR2 is SMNVEV (reference sequence). CDR3 length: 17 residues. V dropped 2 bases and J dropped 4 bases, with 18 bases sitting between them. The CDR3 region is CASSLNRETFDYNEQFF. The CDR3, as DNA: TGTGCCAGCAGTTTAAACAGGGAAACCTTCGATTACAATGAGCAGTTCTTC.

This chain links TRBV5-1 with TRBJ2-7; possible D gene TRBD1, 6 bases. The CDR3 is 15 amino acids. Germline-derived CDR1 and CDR2 are SGHRS and YFSETQ. Trimming pared 0 bases from V and 0 bases from J, leaving 10 bases between. CDR3 loop: CASSLGTASSYEQYF. The CDR3 DNA is TGCGCCAGCAGCTTGGGGACAGCGAGCTCCTACGAGCAGTACTTC.

The chain couples TRBV9 to TRBJ2-7, with D perhaps matching TRBD1 (6 bases). This CDR3 is 14 amino acids long. CDR1 is SGDLS, CDR2 YYNGEE, per germline. The germline V and J ends were trimmed by 2 bases and 1 base, with 10 bases remaining between them. The CDR3: CASSVQGSSYEQYF. CDR3 DNA: TGTGCCAGCAGCGTCCAGGGGTCGTCCTACGAGCAGTACTTC.

The rearrangement links TRBV29-1 to TRBJ2-2, with 7 bases fitting TRBD1. J lost 4 bases, V lost 1 base, and 3 bases had no gene match. CDR3 length: 14 residues. The germline CDR1 and CDR2 sequences are SQVTM and ANQGSEA. The CDR3 protein is CSVEGQGITGELFF. CDR3 nucleotides: TGCAGCGTTGAAGGACAGGGAATCACCGGGGAGCTGTTTTTT.

The chain has TRBV14 and TRBJ2-7, with 8 bases that match TRBD2. With V trimmed by 4 bases and J by 5 bases, 13 bases remained unmatched. From germline, CDR1 is SGHDN and CDR2 FVKESK. This CDR3 spans 16 amino acids. The CDR3 DNA reads as TGTGCCAGCAGCCTAATAAGGGGAGCGGGAGCTCACGAGCAGTACTTC. Its protein is CASSLIRGAGAHEQYF.

The V gene is TRBV9, the J gene TRBJ2-1, with TRBD2 matching 8 bases. Germline V gene data show CDR1 as SGDLS and CDR2 as YYNGEE. With 4 bases clipped from V and 4 bases from J, the junction kept 10 bases outside the gene matches. The CDR3 totals 16 residues. The CDR3 loop reads CASSPSGGLYYNEQFF. In nucleotides, the CDR3 is TGTGCCAGCAGCCCCTCGGGGGGGTTATATTACAATGAGCAGTTCTTC.

This clone has more than one count but fewer than ten. V gene TRBV5-5 combines with J gene TRBJ2-5; TRBD2 aligns across 8 bases. Per germline, CDR1 SGHKS and CDR2 YYEKEE (reference sequence). CDR3 length equals 14 residues. J gave up 1 base and V 5 bases, and 4 bases lay outside the gene matches. CDR3 sequence reads: CASRGRGAQETQYF. In nucleotides, the CDR3 is TGTGCCAGCAGGGGGCGGGGGGCCCAAGAGACCCAGTACTTC.

This clone was picked up a small number of times. This rearrangement joins TRBV4-3 to TRBJ1-3, with D perhaps matching TRBD1 (5 bases). Per germline, CDR1 LGHNA and CDR2 YSLEER. Trimming shortened V by 4 bases and J by 2 bases, and 15 bases separated the two germline ends. The CDR3 is 16 residues long. DNA for the CDR3: TGCGCCAGCAGCCCCTCGGGGGACGGAGCTGGAAACACCATATATTTT. Protein: CASSPSGDGAGNTIYF.

In its sample, this clone was seen once. The CDR3 sequence is CASRRTGRRKDGYTF. The DNA for the CDR3 is TGCGCCAGCAGGAGGACAGGGCGTCGCAAAGATGGCTACACCTTC. The chain employs TRBV4-1 and TRBJ1-2, with 8 bases that match TRBD1. CDR3 length: 15 residues. V was clipped by 6 bases and J by 6 bases; unmatched bases: 12. Per the germline V gene, CDR1 is MGHRA and CDR2 is YSYEKL.

This rearrangement joins TRBV2 to TRBJ1-5, with 7 bases fitting TRBD1. This CDR3 is 14 amino acids long. V lost 8 bases and J lost 6; bases outside the gene matches: 10. In germline, CDR1 is SNHLY, CDR2 FYNNEI. CDR3 loop: CASSPQGLFQPQHF. The CDR3 bases are TGTGCCAGCTCGCCACAGGGGCTCTTTCAGCCCCAGCATTTT.

This chain links TRBV6-1 with TRBJ1-5; TRBD1 matches at 8 bases. CDR1 MNHNS and CDR2 SASEGT come from the germline V gene. J lost 7 bases, V lost 10 bases, and 9 bases had no gene match. The CDR3 totals 13 residues. The CDR3 nucleotides read TGTGCCATTACGGACAGGGTTAACCAGCCCCAGCATTTT. It codes for CAITDRVNQPQHF.

There are a few counts of this clone. The rearrangement joins TRBV7-9 to TRBJ1-3; D perhaps matches TRBD1 (5 bases). CDR1 and CDR2 (germline): SEHNR, FQNEAQ (reference sequence). This CDR3 is built from 16 residues. V lost 3 bases and J 3 bases, leaving 15 bases between the germline ends. The CDR3 loop is CASSFPAGEGGNTIYF. The CDR3 DNA follows: TGTGCCAGCAGCTTCCCCGCGGGGGAGGGTGGAAACACCATATATTTT. Based on the CDR3 plus reference TRBV7-9 and TRBJ1-3, the full variable domain is DTGVSQNPRHKITKRGQNVTFRCDPISEHNRLYWYRQTLGQGPEFLTYFQNEAQLEKSRLLSDRFSAERPKGSFSTLEIQRTEQGDSAMYLCASSFPAGEGGNTIYFGEGSWLTVV.

The chain has TRBV7-2 and TRBJ1-1; D remains ambiguous. CDR1 is SGHTA, CDR2 FQGNSA, per germline. Trimming left V 2 bases short and J 2 bases short, with 9 bases between. The CDR3 totals 14 residues. CDR3 protein: CASSLRNRNTEAFF. CDR3 nucleotide sequence: TGTGCCAGCAGCTTAAGGAACAGAAACACTGAAGCTTTCTTT.

The table lists this clone with a few counts. The V call is TRBV5-1, the J call TRBJ2-1, with 9 bases fitting TRBD1. V lost 5 bases, J lost 7 bases, and 13 bases stayed unmatched. The CDR3 is 16 residues long. Germline assignment: CDR1 SGHRS and CDR2 YFSETQ. The CDR3 bases are TGCGCCAGCAGTCCTACTACAGGGGGCTCGCGGAATGAGCAGTTCTTC. Protein: CASSPTTGGSRNEQFF.

This clone has just a few counts. The genes are TRBV4-1 and TRBJ1-4, with 7 bases that match TRBD1. The CDR3 spans 16 residues. Germline V gives CDR1 MGHRA, CDR2 YSYEKL. Trimming removed 1 base from V and 5 bases from J; junction bases left unmatched: 7. CDR3 in DNA: TGCGCCAGCAGCCAAGTCCAGGGGGTTCGAAATGAAAAACTGTTTTTT. Protein: CASSQVQGVRNEKLFF.

The V call is TRBV30, the J call TRBJ2-5, with 10 nucleotides matching TRBD2. Germline V lookup: CDR1 GTSNPN, CDR2 SVGIG (reference sequence). V dropped 2 bases and J dropped 5; count of bases not matched to a gene: 14. The CDR3 extends over 17 amino acids. CDR3 in amino acids: CAWSLRGVAGGGETQYF. The CDR3 DNA reads as TGTGCCTGGAGTCTCCGAGGGGTAGCGGGAGGAGGGGAGACCCAGTACTTC.

The genes are TRBV6-6 and TRBJ1-1; D is uncertain. CDR1 and CDR2 (germline): MNHNY, SVGAGI (reference sequence). This CDR3 region has 15 residues. V dropped 5 bases and J dropped 1 base, with 14 bases sitting between them. CDR3 sequence reads: CASSRHDTKNTEAFF. The CDR3 nucleotides read TGTGCCAGCAGTCGACACGATACGAAGAACACTGAAGCTTTCTTT.

J is TRBJ1-1 and V is TRBV19; possible D gene TRBD1, 5 bases. V was trimmed by 3 bases and J by 0 bases, leaving 17 bases between them. The V gene's germline CDR1 is LNHDA and CDR2 SQIVND (reference sequence). This CDR3 comprises 17 residues. CDR3 residues: CASSIKSLSDMNTEAFF. DNA for the CDR3: TGTGCCAGTAGTATTAAATCTCTTTCGGACATGAACACTGAAGCTTTCTTT.

In its sample, this clone was seen a few times. V usage is TRBV4-2 and J usage is TRBJ2-5; 8 nucleotides agree with TRBD1. J lost 2 bases, V lost 5 bases, and 4 bases had no gene match. The CDR3 is 14 amino acids. CDR1 is LGHNA, CDR2 YNFKEQ, per germline. CDR3 loop: CASSGWTGQETQYF. The CDR3 nucleotides are TGTGCCAGCAGCGGGTGGACAGGGCAAGAGACCCAGTACTTC.

Here the CDR3 DNA reads TGTGCCAGCAGCCATCAACAGGACCAAGAGACCCAGTACTTC. This gives the protein CASSHQQDQETQYF. This chain uses TRBV5-4 with TRBJ2-5; perhaps TRBD1 as D (5 bases). The CDR3 loop spans 14 amino acids. Germline V gives CDR1 SGHNT, CDR2 YYREEE (reference sequence). The V gene lost 4 bases and the J gene lost 0 bases, with 10 bases spanning the gap.

The chain couples TRBV2 to TRBJ2-2; TRBD2 aligns across 7 bases. The CDR3 consists of 14 residues. V shed 7 bases, J shed 5 bases, and the junction held 7 bases outside the gene matches. The germline V gene encodes CDR1 SNHLY and CDR2 FYNNEI. Here the CDR3 DNA reads TGTGCCAGCATTCCGCGGGAGAGAACCGGGGAGCTGTTTTTT. Amino acids: CASIPRERTGELFF.

The CDR3 coding sequence is TGTGCCAGCAGCCACTCCTCGGGGCAAGAGACCCAGTACTTC. Its translation is CASSHSSGQETQYF. The gene calls are TRBV5-5 and TRBJ2-5; perhaps TRBD2 as D (5 bases). Between the trimmed V and J ends, which lost 4 bases and 2 bases, there was a span of 12 bases. The CDR3 is 14 amino acids. CDR1 is SGHKS, CDR2 YYEKEE, per germline (reference sequence).

This chain's CDR3 is CASSLLMNYGYTF. The CDR3 nucleotides read TGTGCCAGCAGCCTACTGATGAACTATGGCTACACCTTC. This sequence joins TRBV7-2 and TRBJ1-2; no firm D call. V gave up 5 bases and J gave up 2 bases, with 9 bases separating them. The CDR3 runs 13 residues. CDR1 is SGHTA, CDR2 FQGNSA, per germline.

The genes are TRBV2 and TRBJ2-1, with 13 bases lining up with TRBD2. Germline CDR1 SNHLY, CDR2 FYNNEI. The CDR3 sequence is 15 residues long. V lost 8 bases and J lost 4; bases outside the gene matches: 5. CDR3 nucleotides: TGTGCCAGCCACAAGGGACTAGCGGGATACAATGAGCAGTTCTTC. Its protein is CASHKGLAGYNEQFF.

The chain is built from TRBV5-1 and TRBJ2-7; maybe TRBD2 (5 bases). Trimming removed 1 base from V and 0 bases from J, with 8 bases in between. CDR3 length: 14 amino acids. Germline lookup yields CDR1 SGHRS and CDR2 YFSETQ. Here the CDR3 DNA reads TGCGCCAGCAGCTTGTCAACTAGCTCCTACGAGCAGTACTTC. Translated: CASSLSTSSYEQYF.

The sample holds one count of this clone. This rearrangement joins TRBV29-1 to TRBJ2-7; D is possibly TRBD1 (5 bases). Germline-derived CDR1 and CDR2 are SQVTM and ANQGSEA. Trimming stripped 4 bases from V and 4 bases from J, with 11 bases between. The CDR3 consists of 12 residues. The CDR3 DNA is TGCAGCGTTGGTCAGGGAATTTACGAGCAGTACTTC. Its translation is CSVGQGIYEQYF.

The rearrangement uses TRBV2 and TRBJ2-2; 12 nucleotides agree with TRBD2. The trim removed 7 bases at V and 6 bases at J, leaving 15 bases unmatched. This CDR3 has 18 amino acids. Germline assignment: CDR1 SNHLY and CDR2 FYNNEI. The CDR3 is CASTHPSLLAGGAGELFF. CDR3 in DNA: TGTGCCAGCACACATCCCAGCCTACTAGCGGGGGGTGCCGGGGAGCTGTTTTTT.